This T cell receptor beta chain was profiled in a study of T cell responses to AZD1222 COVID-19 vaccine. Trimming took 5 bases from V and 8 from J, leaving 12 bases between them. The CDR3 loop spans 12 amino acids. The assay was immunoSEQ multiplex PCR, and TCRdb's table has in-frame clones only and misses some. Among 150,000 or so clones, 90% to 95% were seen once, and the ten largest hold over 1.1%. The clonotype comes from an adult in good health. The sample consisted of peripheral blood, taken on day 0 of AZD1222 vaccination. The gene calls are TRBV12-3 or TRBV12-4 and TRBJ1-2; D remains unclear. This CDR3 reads CASSPGATGYTF. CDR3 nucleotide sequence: TGTGCCAGCAGTCCCGGTGCCACCGGCTACACCTTC.